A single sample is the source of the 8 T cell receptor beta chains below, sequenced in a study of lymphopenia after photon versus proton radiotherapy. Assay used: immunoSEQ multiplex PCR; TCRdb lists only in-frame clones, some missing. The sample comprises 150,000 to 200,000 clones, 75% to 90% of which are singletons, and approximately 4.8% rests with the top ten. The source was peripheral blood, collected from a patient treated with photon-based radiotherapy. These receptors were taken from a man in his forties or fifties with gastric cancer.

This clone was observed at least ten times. Here the CDR3 DNA reads TGTGCCAGCAGCCTTGGACAGGGACTCTACGAGCAGTACTTC. It yields the protein CASSLGQGLYEQYF. J is TRBJ2-7 and V is TRBV7-9; 8 positions match TRBD1. The length of the CDR3 is 14 residues. Germline V gene lookup returns CDR1 SEHNR and CDR2 FQNEAQ (reference sequence). J lost 3 bases, V lost 5 bases, and 6 bases had no gene match.

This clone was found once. The CDR3 DNA is TGTGCCAGCAGTTACTCGGGACCTAATGAAAAACTGTTTTTT. It encodes CASSYSGPNEKLFF. The rearrangement uses TRBV6-5 and TRBJ1-4; D may be TRBD1 (5 bases). This CDR3 comprises 14 residues. V was clipped by 0 bases and J by 3 bases, with 5 bases between them. The germline V gene has CDR1 MNHEY and CDR2 SVGAGI.

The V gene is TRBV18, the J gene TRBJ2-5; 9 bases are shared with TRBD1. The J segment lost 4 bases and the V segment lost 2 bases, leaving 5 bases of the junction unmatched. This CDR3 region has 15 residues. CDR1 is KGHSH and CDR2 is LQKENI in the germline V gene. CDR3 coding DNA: TGTGCCAGCTCACCAAGCGCGGACAGGGGAGAGACCCAGTACTTC. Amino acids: CASSPSADRGETQYF.

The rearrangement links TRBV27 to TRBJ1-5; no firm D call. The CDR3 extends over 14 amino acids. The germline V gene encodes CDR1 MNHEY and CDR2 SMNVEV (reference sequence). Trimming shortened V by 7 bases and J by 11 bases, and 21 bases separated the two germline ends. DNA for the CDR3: TGTGCCAGCACCCCCCGGGCTGGCGTTTGGGCCCAGCATTTT. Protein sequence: CASTPRAGVWAQHF.

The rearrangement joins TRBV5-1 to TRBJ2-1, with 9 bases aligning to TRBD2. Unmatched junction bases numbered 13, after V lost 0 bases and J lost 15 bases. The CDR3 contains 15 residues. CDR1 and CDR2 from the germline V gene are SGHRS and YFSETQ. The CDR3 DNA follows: TGCGCCAGCAGCTTGGCGGTACCCCCGACGGGACTAGCGTTCTTC. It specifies CASSLAVPPTGLAFF.

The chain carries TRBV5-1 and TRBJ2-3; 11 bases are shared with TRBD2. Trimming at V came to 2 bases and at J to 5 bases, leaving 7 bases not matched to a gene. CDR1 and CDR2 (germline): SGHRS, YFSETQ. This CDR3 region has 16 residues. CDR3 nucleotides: TGCGCCAGCAGCTTTGGTCCTAGCGGGAGGCTAGATACGCAGTATTTT. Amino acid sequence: CASSFGPSGRLDTQYF.

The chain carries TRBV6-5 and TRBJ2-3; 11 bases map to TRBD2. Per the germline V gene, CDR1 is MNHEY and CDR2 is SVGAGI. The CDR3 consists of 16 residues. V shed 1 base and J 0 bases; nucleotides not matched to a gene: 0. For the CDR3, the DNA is TGTGCCAGCAGTTACTTAGCGGGAGGGAGCACAGATACGCAGTATTTT. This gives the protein CASSYLAGGSTDTQYF.

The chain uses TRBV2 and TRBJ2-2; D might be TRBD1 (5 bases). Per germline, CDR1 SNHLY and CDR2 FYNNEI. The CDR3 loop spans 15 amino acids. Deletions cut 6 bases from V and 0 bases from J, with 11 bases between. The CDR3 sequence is CASRPTATNTGELFF. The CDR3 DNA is TGTGCCAGCAGACCGACAGCTACGAACACCGGGGAGCTGTTTTTT.